The 6 T cell receptor beta chains given below trace back to one sample, sequenced in a study of blood T cells in healthy people across ages. A J-beta primer mix and a sample-barcoded 5' primer were used in a second PCR of roughly 7 to 12 cycles. A single record per CDR3 protein comes from TCRdb applying MiXCR to the 5' RACE reads. The table records about 640,000 distinct CDR3 sequences, roughly 30% of them present only once. The sample consisted of blood. The receptor source for this set is an elderly woman in good health.

This clonotype was counted between two and nine times. The V gene is TRBV20-1, the J gene TRBJ2-5; D gene unclear. Germline assignment: CDR1 DFQATT and CDR2 SNEGSKA (reference sequence). The CDR3 consists of 12 residues. The V end lost 2 bases, the J end lost 0 bases, and 4 bases lay between the germline ends. CDR3 sequence reads: CSARTDQETQYF. In DNA, the CDR3 is TGCAGTGCTAGAACGGACCAAGAGACCCAGTACTTC.

In the case of this clonotype: Since a much larger clone is just one base distant, this may be a read error. The chain uses TRBV30 and TRBJ2-6; D remains unclear. This CDR3 contains 16 residues. From germline, CDR1 is GTSNPN and CDR2 SVGIG (reference sequence). This CDR3 reads CVWSDSRTFGANVLTF. For the CDR3, the DNA is TGTGTCTGGAGTGATAGTCGTACATTTGGGGCCAACGTCCTGACTTTC.

In this sample, this clonotype turned up many times. The chain joins TRBV6-6 to TRBJ2-1; 8 bases agree with TRBD1. Trimming at V came to 8 bases and at J to 7 bases, leaving 13 bases not matched to a gene. The CDR3 loop spans 15 amino acids. The germline CDR1 and CDR2 sequences are MNHNY and SVGAGI (reference sequence). In DNA, the CDR3 is TGTGCCAGCTCAAGCCAGGGGGCCGGGAGAAATGAGCAGTTCTTC. Translating gives CASSSQGAGRNEQFF.

This clonotype turned up a few times. The chain employs TRBV20-1 and TRBJ1-4, with D hard to call. The germline V and J ends were trimmed by 0 bases and 7 bases, with 12 bases remaining between them. This CDR3 contains 14 residues. Germline V gene sequence: CDR1 DFQATT, CDR2 SNEGSKA (reference sequence). As DNA, the CDR3 is TGCAGTGCTAGAGACCGAGCCTTGACTGAAAAACTGTTTTTT. It encodes CSARDRALTEKLFF.

The V gene is TRBV20-1, the J gene TRBJ1-1; D is unresolved. Germline CDR1 is DFQATT and CDR2 is SNEGSKA (reference sequence). The germline V and J ends were trimmed by 3 bases and 6 bases, with 11 bases remaining between them. The CDR3 length is 12 residues. The DNA of the CDR3 is TGCAGTGCTAGTGATGTGGACTCTGAAGCTTTCTTT. It codes for CSASDVDSEAFF.

This clonotype was observed a few times. The rearrangement links TRBV10-3 to TRBJ1-4; D gene unclear. The CDR3 extends over 16 amino acids. V lost 0 bases to trimming and J lost 0 bases, with 8 bases between them. Looked up from germline, CDR1 is ENHRY and CDR2 is SYGVKD. This chain's CDR3 is CAISESLRTTNEKLFF. CDR3 DNA: TGTGCCATCAGTGAGTCGTTAAGAACAACTAATGAAAAACTGTTTTTT.